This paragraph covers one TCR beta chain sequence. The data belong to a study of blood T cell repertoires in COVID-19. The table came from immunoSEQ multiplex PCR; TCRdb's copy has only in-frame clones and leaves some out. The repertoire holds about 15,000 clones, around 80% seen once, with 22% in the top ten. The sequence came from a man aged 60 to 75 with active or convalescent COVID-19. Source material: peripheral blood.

The CDR3 loop is CASSLEQGAYYEQYF. CDR3 coding DNA: TGCGCCAGCAGCTTGGAACAGGGAGCTTACTACGAGCAGTACTTC. The rearrangement links TRBV5-1 to TRBJ2-7; TRBD1 is a possible D gene (6 bases). CDR3 size: 15 residues. Trimming removed 0 bases at V and 3 bases at J, with 13 bases between. Germline CDR1 and CDR2: SGHRS and YFSETQ. Full variable domain (outside the CDR3, taken from reference TRBV5-1 and TRBJ2-7): KAGVTQTPRYLIKTRGQQVTLSCSPISGHRSVSWYQQTPGQGLQFLFEYFSETQRNKGNFPGRFSGRQFSNSRSEMNVSTLELGDSALYLCASSLEQGAYYEQYFGPGTRLTVT.